This entry concerns a single TCR beta chain. Antigen unknown. V shed 6 bases and J 2 bases; nucleotides not matched to a gene: 9. The germline CDR1 and CDR2 sequences are MDHEN and SYDVKM. The CDR3 runs 15 residues. Splitting of CD4+ cells produced CD45RA+ naive and CD45RA-negative memory subsets. This entry comes from a study of shared clonotypes between healthy human individuals. Study-wide findings and caveats: Shared clonotypes: about 4.6% naive CD4, roughly 3.8% naive CD8, about 2.5% memory CD4, over 0.3% memory CD8.

The authors' processing: Junction-only sequences produced by ImmunoSEQ had no quality scores, so filtering differed. Sequencing used immunoSEQ multiplex PCR; TCRdb keeps in-frame clones, though not all of them. V and J calls and clone size are copied from that table; D and trimming were computed from the DNA. The sample has millions of clones; 93% are singletons. The TCR sequence derives from a man between 18 and 29 years old in good health. Some clones in this sample may be carry-over from other donors' samples. The rearrangement links TRBV28 to TRBJ2-7; 8 nucleotides agree with TRBD1. Material for sequencing was naive CD4+ T cells from PBMCs. The subset is: CD45RA+ positively selected. The CDR3 coding sequence is TGTGCCAGCAGGATAGGACAGGGATCAACCTACGAGCAGTACTTC. It codes for CASRIGQGSTYEQYF.